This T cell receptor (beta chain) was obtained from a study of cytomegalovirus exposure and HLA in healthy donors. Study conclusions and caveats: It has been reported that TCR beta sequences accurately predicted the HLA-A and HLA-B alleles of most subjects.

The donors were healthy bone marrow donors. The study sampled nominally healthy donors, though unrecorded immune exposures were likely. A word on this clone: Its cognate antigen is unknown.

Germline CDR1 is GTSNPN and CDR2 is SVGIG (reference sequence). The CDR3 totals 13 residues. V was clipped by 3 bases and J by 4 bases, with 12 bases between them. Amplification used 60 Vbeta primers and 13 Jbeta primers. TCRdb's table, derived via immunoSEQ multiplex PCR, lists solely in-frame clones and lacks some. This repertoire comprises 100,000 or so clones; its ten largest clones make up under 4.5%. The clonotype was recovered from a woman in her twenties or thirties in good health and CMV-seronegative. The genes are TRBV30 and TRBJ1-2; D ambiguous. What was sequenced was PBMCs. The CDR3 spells CAWRTGVIYGYTF. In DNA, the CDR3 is TGTGCCTGGAGGACCGGAGTCATCTATGGCTACACCTTC. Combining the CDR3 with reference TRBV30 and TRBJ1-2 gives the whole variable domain SQTIHQWPATLVQPVGSPLSLECTVEGTSNPNLYWYRQAAGRGLQLLFYSVGIGQISSEVPQNLSASRPQDRQFILSSKKLLLSDSGFYLCAWRTGVIYGYTFGSGTRLTVV.